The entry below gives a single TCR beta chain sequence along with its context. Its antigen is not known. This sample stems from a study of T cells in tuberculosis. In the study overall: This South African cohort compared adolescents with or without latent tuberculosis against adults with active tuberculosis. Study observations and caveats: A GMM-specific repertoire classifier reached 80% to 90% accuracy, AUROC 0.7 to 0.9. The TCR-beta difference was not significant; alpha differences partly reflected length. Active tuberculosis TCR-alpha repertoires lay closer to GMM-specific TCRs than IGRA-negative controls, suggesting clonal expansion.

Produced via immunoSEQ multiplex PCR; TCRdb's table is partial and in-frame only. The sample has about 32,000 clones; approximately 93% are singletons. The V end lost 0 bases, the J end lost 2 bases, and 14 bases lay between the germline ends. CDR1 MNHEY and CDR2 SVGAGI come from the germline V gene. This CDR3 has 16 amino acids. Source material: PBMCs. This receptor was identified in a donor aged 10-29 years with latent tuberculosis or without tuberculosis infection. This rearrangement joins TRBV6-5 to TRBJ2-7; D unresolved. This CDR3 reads CASSYSFSSSTYEQYF. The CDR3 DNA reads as TGTGCCAGCAGTTACTCTTTTTCGTCCAGTACCTACGAGCAGTACTTC.